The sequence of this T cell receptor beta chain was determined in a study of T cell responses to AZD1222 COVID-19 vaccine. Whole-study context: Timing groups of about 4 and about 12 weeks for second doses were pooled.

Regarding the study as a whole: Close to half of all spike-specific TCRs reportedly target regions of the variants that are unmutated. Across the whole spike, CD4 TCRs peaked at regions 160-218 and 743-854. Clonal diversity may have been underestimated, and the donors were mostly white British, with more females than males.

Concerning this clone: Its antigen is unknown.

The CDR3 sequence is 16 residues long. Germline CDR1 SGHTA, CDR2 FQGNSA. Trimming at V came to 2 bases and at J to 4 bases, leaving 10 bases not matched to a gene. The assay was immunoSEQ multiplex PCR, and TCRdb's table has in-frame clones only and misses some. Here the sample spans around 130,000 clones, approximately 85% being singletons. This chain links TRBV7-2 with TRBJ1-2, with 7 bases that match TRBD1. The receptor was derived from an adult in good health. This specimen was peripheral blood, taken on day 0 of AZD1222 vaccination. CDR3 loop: CASSLLGPGQIYGYTF. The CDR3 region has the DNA TGTGCCAGCAGCTTACTAGGGCCGGGACAGATCTATGGCTACACCTTC.